This TCR beta chain was obtained from a study of cytomegalovirus exposure and HLA in healthy donors. V was clipped by 5 bases and J by 8 bases, with 15 bases between them. Germline V gene lookup returns CDR1 SGHAT and CDR2 FQNNGV. The CDR3 has 13 amino acids. PCR employed 60 Vbeta and 13 Jbeta primers. Sequenced by immunoSEQ multiplex PCR; TCRdb stores in-frame clones only, minus some. The table records some 100,000 clones, about 80% of them present only once. This receptor was obtained from a male donor in good health and CMV-seropositive. V usage is TRBV11-2 and J usage is TRBJ1-2, with D maybe TRBD1 (5 bases). The sequencing sample was made of PBMCs. CDR3 in amino acids: CASSRPGTRGYTF. DNA for the CDR3: TGTGCCAGCAGCCGTCCCGGGACTCGGGGCTACACCTTC.